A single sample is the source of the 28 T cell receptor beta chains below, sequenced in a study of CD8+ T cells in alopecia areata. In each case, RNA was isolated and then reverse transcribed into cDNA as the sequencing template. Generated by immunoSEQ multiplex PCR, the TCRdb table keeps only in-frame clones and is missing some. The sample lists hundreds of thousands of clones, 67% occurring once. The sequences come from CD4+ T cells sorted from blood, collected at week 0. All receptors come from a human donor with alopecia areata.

The CDR3 nucleotides read TGCGCCAGCAGCCAAGTGTTTACGATTAATTCACCCCTCCACTTT. Its translation is CASSQVFTINSPLHF. The V gene is TRBV4-3, the J gene TRBJ1-6; D not certain. Trimming left V 1 base short and J 6 bases short, with 10 bases between. The CDR3 has 15 residues. Per germline, CDR1 LGHNA and CDR2 YSLEER.

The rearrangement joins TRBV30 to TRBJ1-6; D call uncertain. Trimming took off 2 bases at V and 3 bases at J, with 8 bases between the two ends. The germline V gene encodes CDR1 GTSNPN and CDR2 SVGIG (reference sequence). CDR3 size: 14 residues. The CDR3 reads CAWSPVGYNSPLHF. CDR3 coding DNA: TGTGCCTGGAGTCCCGTAGGCTATAATTCACCCCTCCACTTT.

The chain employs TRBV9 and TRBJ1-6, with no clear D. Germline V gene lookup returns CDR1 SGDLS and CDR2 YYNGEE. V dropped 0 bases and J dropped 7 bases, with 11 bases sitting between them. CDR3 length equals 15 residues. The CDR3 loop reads CASSVGAGQNSPLHF. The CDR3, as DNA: TGTGCCAGCAGCGTAGGCGCAGGCCAAAATTCACCCCTCCACTTT.

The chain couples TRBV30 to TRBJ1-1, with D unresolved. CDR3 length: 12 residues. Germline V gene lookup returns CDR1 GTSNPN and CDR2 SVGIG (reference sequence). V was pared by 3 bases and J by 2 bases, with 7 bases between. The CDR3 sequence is CAWSTANTEAFF. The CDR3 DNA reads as TGTGCCTGGAGCACAGCTAACACTGAAGCTTTCTTT.

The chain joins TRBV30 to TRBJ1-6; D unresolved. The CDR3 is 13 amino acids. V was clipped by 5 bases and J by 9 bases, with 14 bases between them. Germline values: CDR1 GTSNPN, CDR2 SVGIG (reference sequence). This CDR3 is CAWVALSGSPLHF. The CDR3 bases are TGTGCCTGGGTAGCACTCTCGGGTTCACCCCTCCACTTT.

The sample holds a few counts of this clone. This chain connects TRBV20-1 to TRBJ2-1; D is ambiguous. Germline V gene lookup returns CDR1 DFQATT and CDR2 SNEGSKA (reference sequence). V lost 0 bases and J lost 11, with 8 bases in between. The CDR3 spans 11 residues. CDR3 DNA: TGCAGTGCTAGAGAATTCGGACAGCAGTTCTTC. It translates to CSAREFGQQFF.

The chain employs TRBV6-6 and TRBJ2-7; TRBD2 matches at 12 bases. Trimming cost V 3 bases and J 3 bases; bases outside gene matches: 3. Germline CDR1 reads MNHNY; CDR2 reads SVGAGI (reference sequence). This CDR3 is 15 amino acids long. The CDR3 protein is CASSYMTSGGYEQYF. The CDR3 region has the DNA TGTGCCAGCAGTTATATGACTAGCGGGGGCTACGAGCAGTACTTC.

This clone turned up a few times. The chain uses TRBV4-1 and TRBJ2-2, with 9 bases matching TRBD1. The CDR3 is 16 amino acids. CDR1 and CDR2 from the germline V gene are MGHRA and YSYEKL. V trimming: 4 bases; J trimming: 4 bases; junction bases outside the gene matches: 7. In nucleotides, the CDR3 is TGCGCCAGCAGCCCACACGGGACAGGGATCACCGGGGAGCTGTTTTTT. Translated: CASSPHGTGITGELFF.

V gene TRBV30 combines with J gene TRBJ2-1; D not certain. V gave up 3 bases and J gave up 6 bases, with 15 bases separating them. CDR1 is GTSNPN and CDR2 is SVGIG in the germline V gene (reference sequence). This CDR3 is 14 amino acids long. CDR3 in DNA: TGTGCCTGGAGCAGGAAGTACGGGTTCAATGAGCAGTTCTTC. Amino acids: CAWSRKYGFNEQFF.

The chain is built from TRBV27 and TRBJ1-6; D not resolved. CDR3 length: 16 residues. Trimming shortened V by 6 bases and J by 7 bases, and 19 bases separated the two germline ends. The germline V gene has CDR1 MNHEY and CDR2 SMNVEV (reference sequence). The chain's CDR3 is CASSPIVGVTNSPLHF. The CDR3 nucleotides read TGTGCCAGCAGCCCCATTGTGGGTGTAACGAATTCACCCCTCCACTTT.

CDR3 DNA: TGTGCCAGCAGAGGGGACAGGGGGTCTCCCCCCCAGCATTTT. Translation gives CASRGDRGSPPQHF. The chain is built from TRBV6-5 and TRBJ1-5, with TRBD1 matching over 11 bases. Germline loops: CDR1 MNHEY, CDR2 SVGAGI. J gave up 10 bases and V 6 bases, and 8 bases lay outside the gene matches. The CDR3 extends over 14 amino acids.

The CDR3 coding sequence is TGTGCCAGCAGCTTTGGGGCTAATCAGCCCCAGCATTTT. Translation gives CASSFGANQPQHF. V gene TRBV5-6 combines with J gene TRBJ1-5; a weak D match, TRBD1 (5 bases). The CDR3 has 13 amino acids. V was trimmed by 2 bases and J by 4 bases, leaving 7 bases between them. The V gene's germline CDR1 is SGHDT and CDR2 YYEEEE.

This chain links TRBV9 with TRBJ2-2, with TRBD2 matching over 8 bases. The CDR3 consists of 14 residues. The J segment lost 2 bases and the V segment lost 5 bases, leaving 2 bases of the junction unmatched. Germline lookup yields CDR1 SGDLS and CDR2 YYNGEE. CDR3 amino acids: CASRGLGNTGELFF. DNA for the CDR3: TGTGCCAGCAGGGGACTAGGAAACACCGGGGAGCTGTTTTTT.

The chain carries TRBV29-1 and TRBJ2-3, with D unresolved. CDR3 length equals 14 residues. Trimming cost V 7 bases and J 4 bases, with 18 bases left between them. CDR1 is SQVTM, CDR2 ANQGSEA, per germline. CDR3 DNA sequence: TGCAGCGCCTTCCAGTTAAAGTCCGCAGATACGCAGTATTTT. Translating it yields CSAFQLKSADTQYF.

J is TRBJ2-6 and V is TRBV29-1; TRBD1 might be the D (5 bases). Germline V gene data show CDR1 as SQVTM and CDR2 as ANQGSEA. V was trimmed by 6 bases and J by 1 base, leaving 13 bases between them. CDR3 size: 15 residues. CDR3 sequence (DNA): TGCAGCGTCGGACATTGGGGTTCTGGGGCCAACGTCCTGACTTTC. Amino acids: CSVGHWGSGANVLTF.

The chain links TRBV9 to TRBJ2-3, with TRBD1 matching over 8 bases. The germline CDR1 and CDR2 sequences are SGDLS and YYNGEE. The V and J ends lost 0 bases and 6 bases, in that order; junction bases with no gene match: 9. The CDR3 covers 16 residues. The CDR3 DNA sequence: TGTGCCAGCAGCGTAGAGACAGGGGAGCTTGCGGATACGCAGTATTTT. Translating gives CASSVETGELADTQYF.

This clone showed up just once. CDR3: CASSLAGTGDQPQHF. CDR3 nucleotide sequence: TGCGCCAGCAGCCTGGCCGGGACAGGGGATCAGCCCCAGCATTTT. The chain carries TRBV5-1 and TRBJ1-5; 10 nucleotides line up with TRBD1. With 4 bases clipped from V and 5 bases from J, the junction kept 6 bases outside the gene matches. Germline V gene sequence: CDR1 SGHRS, CDR2 YFSETQ. The CDR3 has 15 residues.

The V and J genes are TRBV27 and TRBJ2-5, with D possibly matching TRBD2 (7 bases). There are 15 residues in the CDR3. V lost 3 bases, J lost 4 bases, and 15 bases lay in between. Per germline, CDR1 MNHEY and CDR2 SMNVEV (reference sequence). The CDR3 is CASSFAGAEGETQYF. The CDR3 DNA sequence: TGTGCCAGCAGTTTTGCGGGGGCCGAGGGAGAGACCCAGTACTTC.

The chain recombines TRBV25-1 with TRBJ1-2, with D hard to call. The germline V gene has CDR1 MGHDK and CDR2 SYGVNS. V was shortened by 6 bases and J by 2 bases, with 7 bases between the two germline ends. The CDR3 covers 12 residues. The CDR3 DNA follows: TGTGCCAGCAGCGCAGGAAACTATGGCTACACCTTC. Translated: CASSAGNYGYTF.

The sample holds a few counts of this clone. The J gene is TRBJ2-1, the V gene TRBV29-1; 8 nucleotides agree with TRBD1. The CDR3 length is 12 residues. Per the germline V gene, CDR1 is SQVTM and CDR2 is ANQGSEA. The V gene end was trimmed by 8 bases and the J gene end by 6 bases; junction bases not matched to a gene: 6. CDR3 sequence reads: CSLGQGTNEQFF. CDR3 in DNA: TGCAGCCTTGGACAGGGAACCAATGAGCAGTTCTTC.

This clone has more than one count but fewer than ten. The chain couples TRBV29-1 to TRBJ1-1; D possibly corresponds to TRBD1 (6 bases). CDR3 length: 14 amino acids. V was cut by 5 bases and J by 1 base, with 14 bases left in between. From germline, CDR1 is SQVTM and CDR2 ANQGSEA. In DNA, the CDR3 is TGCAGCGTTCTTCACTTGGACAGGAACACTGAAGCTTTCTTT. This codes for CSVLHLDRNTEAFF.

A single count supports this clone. CDR3 residues: CAISESGTGNPYEQYF. The DNA of the CDR3 is TGTGCCATCAGTGAATCCGGGACAGGGAACCCCTACGAGCAGTACTTC. The rearrangement uses TRBV10-3 and TRBJ2-7; 9 bases align to TRBD1. Germline V gene data show CDR1 as ENHRY and CDR2 as SYGVKD. The CDR3 is 16 residues long. Trimming removed 3 bases from V and 2 bases from J; junction bases left unmatched: 8.

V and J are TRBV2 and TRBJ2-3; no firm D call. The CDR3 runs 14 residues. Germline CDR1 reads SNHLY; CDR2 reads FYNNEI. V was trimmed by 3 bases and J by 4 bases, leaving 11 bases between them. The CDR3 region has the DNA TGTGCCAGCAGTGACGATGGGGTAGCAGATACGCAGTATTTT. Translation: CASSDDGVADTQYF.

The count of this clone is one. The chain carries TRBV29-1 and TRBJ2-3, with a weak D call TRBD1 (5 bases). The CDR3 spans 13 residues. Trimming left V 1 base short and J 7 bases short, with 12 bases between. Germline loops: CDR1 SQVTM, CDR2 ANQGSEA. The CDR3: CSVEGGRRYTQYF. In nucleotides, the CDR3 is TGCAGCGTTGAAGGGGGCAGAAGGTATACGCAGTATTTT.

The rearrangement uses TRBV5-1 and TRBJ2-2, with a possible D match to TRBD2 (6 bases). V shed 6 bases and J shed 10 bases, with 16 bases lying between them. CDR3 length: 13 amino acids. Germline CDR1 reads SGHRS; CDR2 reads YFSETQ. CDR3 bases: TGCGCCAGCACGCGGGGAGCTGACGAGGAGCTGTTTTTT. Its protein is CASTRGADEELFF. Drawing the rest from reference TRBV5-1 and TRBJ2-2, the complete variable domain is KAGVTQTPRYLIKTRGQQVTLSCSPISGHRSVSWYQQTPGQGLQFLFEYFSETQRNKGNFPGRFSGRQFSNSRSEMNVSTLELGDSALYLCASTRGADEELFFGEGSRLTVL.

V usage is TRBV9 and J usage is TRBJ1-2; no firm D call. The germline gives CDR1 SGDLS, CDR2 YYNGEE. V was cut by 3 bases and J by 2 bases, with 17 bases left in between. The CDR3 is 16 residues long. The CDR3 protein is CASSAYSAGGNYGYTF. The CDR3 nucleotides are TGTGCCAGCAGCGCCTACAGCGCGGGAGGGAACTATGGCTACACCTTC.

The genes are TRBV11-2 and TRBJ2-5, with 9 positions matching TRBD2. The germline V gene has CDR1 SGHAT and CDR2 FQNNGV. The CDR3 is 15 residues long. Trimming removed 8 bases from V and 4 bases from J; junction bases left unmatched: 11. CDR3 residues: CASRLTAGGVETQYF. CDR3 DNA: TGTGCCAGCCGCCTTACAGCGGGGGGCGTAGAGACCCAGTACTTC.

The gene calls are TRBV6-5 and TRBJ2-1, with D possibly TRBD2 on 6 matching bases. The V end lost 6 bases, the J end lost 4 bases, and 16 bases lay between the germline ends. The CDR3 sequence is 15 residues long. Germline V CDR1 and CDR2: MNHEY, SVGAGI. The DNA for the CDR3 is TGTGCCAGCAGCAAGGACTACGGGACTTACAATGAGCAGTTCTTC. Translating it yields CASSKDYGTYNEQFF.